The rows below give T cell receptor beta chains drawn from one sample of a study of cytomegalovirus exposure and HLA in healthy donors. Repertoires were generated with immunoSEQ multiplex PCR, while TCRdb's copy carries only in-frame clones and drops some. The sample holds 130,000 to 150,000 clones, over 65% seen once. The material sequenced was PBMCs. These receptors were obtained from a man in his forties in good health and CMV-seropositive. Both conserved end residues are part of each CDR3. The D gene is left open where the match is weak. Clone size is not always given. Where it is, it says once, few, many or a class for expanded clones.

TRBV4-3	-	-	TRBJ1-4	CASSQDLTGSTNEKLFF	TGCGCCAGCAGCCAAGATCTTACAGGCTCAACTAATGAAAAACTGTTTTTT
TRBV2	-	once	TRBJ2-7	CASDRAYEQYF	TGTGCCTCCGACAGAGCGTACGAGCAGTACTTC
TRBV30	-	-	TRBJ1-5	CAWSVLASSNQPQHF	TGTGCCTGGAGTGTACTAGCGAGCAGCAATCAGCCCCAGCATTTT
TRBV20-1	TRBD2	-	TRBJ2-1	CSASFRLAVF	TGCAGTGCTAGTTTTAGACTAGCCGTCTTC
TRBV30	TRBD1	-	TRBJ1-2	CAWSAEDWDRVRPNYGYTF	TGTGCCTGGAGTGCAGAGGACTGGGACAGGGTGAGACCTAACTATGGCTACACCTTC
TRBV2	TRBD1	-	TRBJ2-7	CASSDGQGAYEQYF	TGTGCCAGCAGTGACGGACAGGGGGCCTACGAGCAGTACTTC
TRBV5-1	TRBD1	-	TRBJ2-7	CASSRGTGGASYEQYF	TGCGCCAGCAGCCGTGGGACAGGGGGCGCGTCCTACGAGCAGTACTTC
TRBV13	TRBD2	-	TRBJ2-1	CASSLSGRKVF	TGTGCCAGCAGCTTAAGCGGGAGGAAAGTCTTC
TRBV25-1	-	-	TRBJ2-7	CASSEDAGSTLSYEQYF	TGTGCCAGCAGTGAAGATGCTGGGAGTACACTTTCCTACGAGCAGTACTTC
TRBV27	TRBD2	-	TRBJ2-1	CASSGLAKYNEQFF	TGTGCCAGTTCGGGACTAGCGAAATACAATGAGCAGTTCTTC
TRBV7-9	-	-	TRBJ1-1	CASSLDRDTEAFF	TGTGCCAGCAGCTTAGACAGGGACACTGAAGCTTTCTTT
TRBV27	-	few	TRBJ2-1	CASSSSESAYNEQFF	TGTGCCAGCAGTTCATCCGAGAGCGCCTACAATGAGCAGTTCTTC
TRBV6-5	TRBD2	few	TRBJ2-2	CASRERGQNTGELFF	TGTGCCAGCAGGGAGCGGGGGCAGAACACCGGGGAGCTGTTTTTT
TRBV6-5	-	-	TRBJ1-1	CASSYSSSGGDTEAFF	TGTGCCAGCAGTTACTCAAGCTCGGGGGGGGACACTGAAGCTTTCTTT
TRBV28	TRBD1	-	TRBJ2-7	CASYEDRSYEQYF	TGTGCCAGCTATGAGGACAGGTCCTACGAGCAGTACTTC
TRBV7-9	-	-	TRBJ1-2	CSSSFRSGDGYTF	TGTTCCAGCAGCTTCCGTTCGGGGGATGGCTACACCTTC
TRBV19	TRBD1	-	TRBJ1-5	CASTIQGDSNQPQHF	TGTGCCAGTACCATACAGGGGGATAGCAATCAGCCCCAGCATTTT
TRBV27	TRBD2	-	TRBJ2-7	CASTPGQGGTYEQYF	TGTGCCAGCACCCCCGGCCAGGGAGGGACCTACGAGCAGTACTTC
TRBV29-1	-	-	TRBJ2-7	CSVDGGPKQYF	TGCAGCGTTGATGGGGGCCCTAAGCAGTACTTC
TRBV5-4	TRBD2	-	TRBJ2-7	CASSLQSGGSYEQYF	TGTGCCAGCAGCTTGCAAAGCGGGGGCTCCTACGAGCAGTACTTC
TRBV5-1	-	few	TRBJ2-7	CASSLDNYEQYF	TGCGCCAGCAGCTTGGACAACTACGAGCAGTACTTC
TRBV7-3	-	-	TRBJ2-1	CASSLRPGQTAFNEQFF	TGTGCCAGCAGCTTACGTCCAGGACAGACAGCGTTCAATGAGCAGTTCTTC
TRBV7-6	TRBD1	once	TRBJ2-4	CASSLGQGNIQYF	TGTGCCAGCAGCCTTGGACAGGGAAACATTCAGTACTTC
TRBV11-3	-	-	TRBJ2-2	CASSPGVNTGELFF	TGTGCCAGCAGCCCCGGGGTAAACACCGGGGAGCTGTTTTTT
TRBV6-5	-	-	TRBJ1-2	CASSYRQNYGYTF	TGTGCCAGCAGTTACCGACAGAACTATGGCTACACCTTC
TRBV6-1	TRBD2	many	TRBJ2-7	CASSEESGTSYEQYF	TGTGCCAGCAGTGAAGAGAGCGGGACCTCCTACGAGCAGTACTTC
TRBV7-2	-	-	TRBJ2-5	CASTQVRREETQYF	TGTGCCAGCACCCAGGTCAGGCGGGAAGAGACCCAGTACTTC